Below are 31 T cell receptor beta chains sequenced from a single sample in a study of T cell repertoires in cytomegalovirus infection (dated by TCRdb to between 2018 and 2021). Sequenced using an Illumina HiSeq 1500. TCRdb reran the public reads through fastp at Q25 and MiXCR, keeping productive beta chains. For every CDR3 protein sequence, its rows merge into one entry that carries the most common genes and DNA. This sample gives hundreds of thousands of distinct CDR3 sequences in total; 20% to 30% of them show up just once. The top ten hold approximately 8% of the sample. Sequenced: CD8+ T cells from PBMCs. All receptors derive from a human donor in good health (CMV status not recorded). Some clones in this sample may be carry-over from other donors' samples.

There are a few counts of this clonotype. J is TRBJ2-5 and V is TRBV12-3 or TRBV12-4; TRBD2 matches 8 bases. CDR3 size: 15 residues. The trim removed 6 bases at V and 11 bases at J, leaving 17 bases unmatched. The CDR3 loop reads CASRAPLAGGRKQYF. Written as DNA, the CDR3 is TGTGCCAGCAGAGCGCCTCTGGCGGGGGGCCGCAAGCAGTACTTC.

V gene TRBV6-2 or TRBV6-3 combines with J gene TRBJ2-1, with a tentative D call TRBD2 (6 bases). This CDR3 has 18 residues. Germline CDR1 is MNHEY and CDR2 is SVGEGT. V was cut by 0 bases and J by 4 bases, with 19 bases left in between. CDR3 bases: TGTGCCAGCAGTTACTCGCGCGGGGCTGCAATACAATACAATGAGCAGTTCTTC. Its protein product is CASSYSRGAAIQYNEQFF.

This clonotype was recorded many times. The chain joins TRBV11-3 to TRBJ2-3; 7 bases match TRBD1. The CDR3 is 15 residues long. Germline V gene sequence: CDR1 SGHNT, CDR2 YENEEA. Unmatched junction bases numbered 1, after V lost 1 base and J lost 0 bases. CDR3 bases: TGTGCCAGCAGCTTAGGGGACAGTAGCACAGATACGCAGTATTTT. It is translated as CASSLGDSSTDTQYF.

In its sample, this clonotype was seen a few times. The V call is TRBV12-3 or TRBV12-4, the J call TRBJ2-1, with 7 bases aligning to TRBD2. The J segment lost 9 bases and the V segment lost 1 base, leaving 6 bases of the junction unmatched. The CDR3 consists of 14 residues. The CDR3 region is CASSLVPRLAEQFF. In DNA, the CDR3 is TGTGCCAGCAGTTTAGTGCCCAGACTAGCTGAGCAGTTCTTC.

This rearrangement joins TRBV20-1 to TRBJ2-3; tentatively, D is TRBD2 (7 bases). From germline, CDR1 is DFQATT and CDR2 SNEGSKA (reference sequence). There are 14 residues in the CDR3. The V gene lost 0 bases and the J gene lost 6 bases, with 13 bases spanning the gap. DNA of the CDR3: TGCAGTGCTAGAGATAGGGGGGGTACGGATACGCAGTATTTT. Its protein product is CSARDRGGTDTQYF.

The genes are TRBV29-1 and TRBJ2-7; D uncertain. The V gene lost 8 bases and the J gene lost 2 bases, with 16 bases spanning the gap. The CDR3 consists of 13 residues. CDR1 is SQVTM and CDR2 is ANQGSEA in the germline V gene. This CDR3 is CSTPDPLTYEQYF. In nucleotides, the CDR3 is TGCAGCACTCCGGACCCCCTAACCTACGAGCAGTACTTC.

The chain recombines TRBV27 with TRBJ1-2, with TRBD1 matching 9 bases. Germline CDR1 MNHEY, CDR2 SMNVEV (reference sequence). The CDR3 loop spans 16 amino acids. The J segment lost 3 bases and the V segment lost 2 bases, leaving 7 bases of the junction unmatched. CDR3 bases: TGTGCCAGCAGTTTAACCGCCGGGGACAGGGACTATGGCTACACCTTC. Translation: CASSLTAGDRDYGYTF.

This clonotype was seen repeatedly, ten times or more. The V and J genes are TRBV7-9 and TRBJ1-1; D not certain. V lost 2 bases, J lost 0 bases, and 10 bases lay in between. The germline V gene has CDR1 SEHNR and CDR2 FQNEAQ (reference sequence). CDR3 size: 15 residues. In DNA form, the CDR3 reads TGTGCCAGCAGCTTACACGGCGGGATGAACACTGAAGCTTTCTTT. Protein product: CASSLHGGMNTEAFF.

V usage is TRBV28 and J usage is TRBJ1-6; D unresolved. Deletions cut 3 bases from V and 3 bases from J, with 9 bases between. The CDR3 consists of 15 residues. The V gene's germline CDR1 is MDHEN and CDR2 SYDVKM. CDR3 in amino acids: CASSFTGFYNSPLHF. Written as DNA, the CDR3 is TGTGCCAGCAGTTTCACGGGTTTCTATAATTCACCCCTCCACTTT.

This clonotype was seen ten or more times. This sequence joins TRBV11-1 and TRBJ2-2; TRBD2 agrees at 7 bases. V lost 5 bases to trimming and J lost 0 bases; unmatched junction nucleotides: 3. The CDR3 covers 15 residues. The germline V gene encodes CDR1 SGHAT and CDR2 FQDESV (reference sequence). The CDR3: CASSPGLANTGELFF. CDR3 DNA sequence: TGTGCCAGCAGCCCCGGACTAGCGAACACCGGGGAGCTGTTTTTT.

The V gene is TRBV20-1, the J gene TRBJ2-7; 7 nucleotides agree with TRBD2. The CDR3 runs to 15 residues. Germline values: CDR1 DFQATT, CDR2 SNEGSKA (reference sequence). Trimming cost V 0 bases and J 0 bases; bases outside gene matches: 5. This CDR3 reads CSAREERGTSYEQYF. The CDR3 DNA reads as TGCAGTGCTAGAGAGGAGCGGGGTACCTCCTACGAGCAGTACTTC.

This clonotype was counted many times. The chain joins TRBV7-8 to TRBJ2-1, with unresolved D. Germline CDR1 SGHVS, CDR2 FQNEAQ. This CDR3 has 17 amino acids. V was clipped by 4 bases and J by 0 bases, with 16 bases between them. The CDR3, as DNA: TGTGCCAGCAGCTCCTCACTCACGGCCTCCTCCTACAATGAGCAGTTCTTC. Amino acids: CASSSSLTASSYNEQFF.

In its sample, this clonotype was seen many times. This rearrangement joins TRBV7-2 to TRBJ1-5, with no clear D. Germline CDR1 and CDR2: SGHTA and FQGNSA. Trimming removed 4 bases from V and 0 bases from J, with 16 bases in between. The CDR3 length is 17 residues. In DNA form, the CDR3 reads TGTGCCAGCAGCTCGGCGGGAGGGATATCTAGCAATCAGCCCCAGCATTTT. Its translation: CASSSAGGISSNQPQHF.

This clonotype occurred many times. The rearrangement links TRBV28 to TRBJ1-5; D is undetermined. The V and J ends lost 1 base and 4 bases respectively, with 11 bases between them. The CDR3 consists of 15 residues. CDR1 and CDR2 from the germline V gene are MDHEN and SYDVKM. As DNA, the CDR3 is TGTGCCAGCAGTTTATCCGGGGTCCGGAATCAGCCCCAGCATTTT. Protein product: CASSLSGVRNQPQHF.

This chain links TRBV28 with TRBJ2-7; TRBD1 matches 7 bases. The CDR3 is 14 residues long. J lost 2 bases, V lost 4 bases, and 5 bases had no gene match. Germline V CDR1 and CDR2: MDHEN, SYDVKM. CDR3 in DNA: TGTGCCAGCAGTTCCCAGACAGGGACCTACGAGCAGTACGTC. Amino acids: CASSSQTGTYEQYV.

At least ten counts were recorded for this clonotype. This chain joins TRBV7-6 and TRBJ2-7, with 9 bases identical to TRBD1. The J segment lost 5 bases and the V segment lost 4 bases, leaving 6 bases of the junction unmatched. This CDR3 has 14 amino acids. The V gene's germline CDR1 is SGHVS and CDR2 FNYEAQ. The CDR3 is CASSSGQGLHEQYF. The DNA of the CDR3 is TGTGCCAGCAGCTCGGGACAGGGACTCCACGAGCAGTACTTC.

This clonotype was detected only a few times. V and J are TRBV7-9 and TRBJ2-4; 12 nucleotides match TRBD1. CDR1 and CDR2 (germline): SEHNR, FQNEAQ (reference sequence). The CDR3 is 15 residues long. Germline trimming cut 5 bases from V and 9 bases from J; bases unmatched to any gene: 8. CDR3 DNA sequence: TGTGCCAGCAGCCACCCCGGGACAGGGGGCATCATTCAGTACTTC. Amino acids: CASSHPGTGGIIQYF.

The V and J genes are TRBV28 and TRBJ1-2; no clear D. Germline V gene lookup returns CDR1 MDHEN and CDR2 SYDVKM. This CDR3 has 12 amino acids. Trimming shortened V by 3 bases and J by 4 bases, and 6 bases separated the two germline ends. CDR3 protein: CASSFTPYGYTF. The CDR3 region has the DNA TGTGCCAGCAGTTTTACCCCCTATGGCTACACCTTC.

This clonotype was counted between two and nine times. The chain couples TRBV10-3 to TRBJ1-1; no definite D call. This CDR3 contains 14 residues. Trimming shortened V by 3 bases and J by 6 bases, and 14 bases separated the two germline ends. The germline V gene encodes CDR1 ENHRY and CDR2 SYGVKD. The CDR3 sequence: CAISDSGYKAEAFF. CDR3 coding DNA: TGTGCCATCAGTGATTCAGGCTACAAGGCTGAAGCTTTCTTT.

The rearrangement uses TRBV5-6 and TRBJ1-1, with 10 bases that match TRBD1. Losses at the gene ends were 4 bases for V and 2 bases for J; bases not matched to a gene: 5. CDR1 is SGHDT and CDR2 is YYEEEE in the germline V gene. CDR3 length: 15 amino acids. CDR3 sequence (DNA): TGTGCCAGCAGCCACAGACAGGGGGCTAACACTGAAGCTTTCTTT. Its translation is CASSHRQGANTEAFF.

Comments on this clonotype: Just one base apart from a much larger clone, this may be a read error. CDR3 loop: CASSSLLTEELFF. In DNA form, the CDR3 reads TGTGCCAGCAGCTCCTTATTAACCGAGGAGCTGTTTTTT. The chain has TRBV7-3 and TRBJ2-2; D is uncertain. CDR1 and CDR2 from the germline V gene are SGHTA and FQGTGA. The CDR3 spans 13 residues.

The V and J genes are TRBV4-3 and TRBJ2-2, with 9 bases lining up with TRBD1. The J segment lost 0 bases and the V segment lost 0 bases, leaving 5 bases of the junction unmatched. This CDR3 has 18 amino acids. From germline, CDR1 is LGHNA and CDR2 YSLEER. The CDR3 bases are TGCGCCAGCAGCCAAGAAGTAGGGACAGGGTCGAACACCGGGGAGCTGTTTTTT. Protein: CASSQEVGTGSNTGELFF.

This clonotype was counted a few times. The CDR3 protein is CASSFDGLAGLYNEQFF. CDR3 in DNA: TGTGCCAGCAGCTTTGACGGCTTAGCGGGGCTCTACAATGAGCAGTTCTTC. The chain uses TRBV7-9 and TRBJ2-1; 8 nucleotides match TRBD2. The CDR3 is made up of 17 amino acids. Germline trimming cut 3 bases from V and 3 bases from J; bases unmatched to any gene: 10. Per the germline V gene, CDR1 is SEHNR and CDR2 is FQNEAQ (reference sequence).

This clonotype was picked up many times. V and J are TRBV7-8 and TRBJ1-1, with D possibly TRBD1 on 5 matching bases. The CDR3 sequence is 16 residues long. From germline, CDR1 is SGHVS and CDR2 FQNEAQ. V was shortened by 4 bases and J by 4 bases, with 19 bases between the two germline ends. DNA of the CDR3: TGTGCCAGCAGCTGGGGCCCCGAAGTAATGGTCACTGAAGCTTTCTTT. The encoded protein is CASSWGPEVMVTEAFF.

This clonotype occurred many times. This rearrangement joins TRBV6-1 to TRBJ2-5, with 13 positions matching TRBD2. The germline V gene has CDR1 MNHNS and CDR2 SASEGT. CDR3 length: 16 amino acids. J lost 5 bases, V lost 5 bases, and 8 bases had no gene match. The CDR3 loop is CASSLTSGGYGETQYF. The CDR3 nucleotides are TGTGCCAGCAGTCTGACTAGCGGGGGGTACGGTGAGACCCAGTACTTC.

This clonotype was recorded at least ten times. The rearrangement links TRBV7-6 to TRBJ1-5; D is uncertain. V gave up 5 bases and J gave up 3 bases, with 11 bases separating them. Germline CDR1 SGHVS, CDR2 FNYEAQ. There are 14 residues in the CDR3. CDR3 in DNA: TGTGCCAGCAGCCGAGGCCCTGCCAATCAGCCCCAGCATTTT. Translated: CASSRGPANQPQHF.

At least ten counts were recorded for this clonotype. J is TRBJ2-7 and V is TRBV7-6; 7 positions agree with TRBD2. Germline CDR1 reads SGHVS; CDR2 reads FNYEAQ. CDR3 length: 14 residues. V was pared by 5 bases and J by 4 bases, with 8 bases of the junction left unmatched. The CDR3 DNA follows: TGTGCCAGCAGCATGGGGAGCGGGGTGTACGAGCAGTACTTC. Protein product: CASSMGSGVYEQYF.

The CDR3 loop is CASSNSQGIGDGYTF. The CDR3 nucleotides are TGTGCCAGCAGTAATTCACAGGGTATAGGGGATGGCTACACCTTC. V and J are TRBV28 and TRBJ1-2, with TRBD1 as a possible D gene (6 bases). The CDR3 runs to 15 residues. With 5 bases removed from V and 6 bases from J, the gap between germline ends came to 19 bases. Germline loops: CDR1 MDHEN, CDR2 SYDVKM.

The chain couples TRBV12-3 or TRBV12-4 to TRBJ2-7; D is possibly TRBD1 (6 bases). The CDR3 sequence is 16 residues long. Trimming took off 7 bases at V and 2 bases at J, with 21 bases between the two ends. The chain's CDR3 is CASTLLLGDKTYEQYF. The CDR3 bases are TGTGCCAGCACCCTCCTTTTAGGGGACAAAACCTACGAGCAGTACTTC.

A remark on this clonotype: A much larger clone differs from this one at a single base, so this may be a read error. The chain recombines TRBV28 with TRBJ2-1; no reliable D call. Germline V gene sequence: CDR1 MDHEN, CDR2 SYDVKM. Trimming cost V 5 bases and J 12 bases, with 14 bases left between them. This CDR3 region has 12 residues. CDR3 in amino acids: CASSPQSTGQFF. As DNA, the CDR3 is TGTGCCAGCAGTCCCCAATCAACGGGGCAGTTCTTC.

Concerning this clonotype: An end of the junction does not agree with germline; a read error may underlie this. J is TRBJ2-7 and V is TRBV19; 8 bases map to TRBD1. The CDR3 is 14 residues long. CDR1 LNHDA and CDR2 SQIVND come from the germline V gene (reference sequence). CDR3 DNA sequence: TGTGCCAGTAGTATCGGGACAGGATCCTACGAGCACTACTTC. Translation gives CASSIGTGSYEHYF.